This T cell receptor beta chain was found in a study of beta chain features in type 1 diabetes. The study's findings and limits: Type 1 diabetes patients had TCRB CDR3s that were shorter (moderately but significantly so) in all four CD4+ subsets.

Of note for this clone: Its antigen remains unknown.

All of the isolated RNA was reverse transcribed, so expressed TCRB transcripts were sequenced. The assay was immunoSEQ multiplex PCR, and TCRdb's table has in-frame clones only and misses some. This table has 300,000 to 350,000 clones, 9.3% appearing once. Purity exceeded 95% in all sorted populations. The specimen sequenced was central memory CD4+ T cells from blood. The clonotype comes from a man younger than 40 with type 1 diabetes.

The CDR3 spells CASSDVTGGEKLFF. In DNA, the CDR3 is TGTGCCAGCAGTGACGTGACGGGGGGGGAAAAACTGTTTTTT. This chain joins TRBV25-1 and TRBJ1-4; tentatively, D is TRBD1 (5 bases). Germline-derived CDR1 and CDR2 are MGHDK and SYGVNS. The CDR3 consists of 14 residues. Trimming took off 3 bases at V and 8 bases at J, with 13 bases between the two ends.